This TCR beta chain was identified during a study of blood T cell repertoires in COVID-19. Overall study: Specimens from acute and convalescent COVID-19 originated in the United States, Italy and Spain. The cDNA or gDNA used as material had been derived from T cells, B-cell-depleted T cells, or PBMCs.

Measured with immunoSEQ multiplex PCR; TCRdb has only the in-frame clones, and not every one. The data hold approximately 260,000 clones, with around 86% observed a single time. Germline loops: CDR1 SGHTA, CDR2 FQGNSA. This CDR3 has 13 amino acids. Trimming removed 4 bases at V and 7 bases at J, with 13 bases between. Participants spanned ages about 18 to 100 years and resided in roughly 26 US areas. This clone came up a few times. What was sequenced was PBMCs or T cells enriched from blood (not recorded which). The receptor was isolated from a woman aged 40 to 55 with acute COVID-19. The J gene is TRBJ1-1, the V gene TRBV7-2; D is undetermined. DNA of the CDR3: TGTGCCAGCAGCTCAGGAGGCCAGTTTGAAGCTTTCTTT. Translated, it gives CASSSGGQFEAFF.